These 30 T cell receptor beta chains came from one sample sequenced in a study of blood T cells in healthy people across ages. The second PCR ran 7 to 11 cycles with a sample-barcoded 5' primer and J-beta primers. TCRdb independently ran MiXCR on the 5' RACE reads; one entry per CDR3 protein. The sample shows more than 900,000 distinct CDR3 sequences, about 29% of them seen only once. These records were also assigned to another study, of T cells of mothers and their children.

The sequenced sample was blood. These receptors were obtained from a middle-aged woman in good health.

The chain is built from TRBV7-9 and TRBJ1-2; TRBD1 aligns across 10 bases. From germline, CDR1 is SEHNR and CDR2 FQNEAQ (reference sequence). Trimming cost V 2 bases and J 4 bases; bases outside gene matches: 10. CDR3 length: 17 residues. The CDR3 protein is CASSLYGAGTGVYGYTF. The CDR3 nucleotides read TGTGCCAGCAGCTTATATGGAGCTGGGACAGGGGTCTATGGCTACACCTTC. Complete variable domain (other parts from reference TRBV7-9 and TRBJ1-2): DTGVSQNPRHKITKRGQNVTFRCDPISEHNRLYWYRQTLGQGPEFLTYFQNEAQLEKSRLLSDRFSAERPKGSFSTLEIQRTEQGDSAMYLCASSLYGAGTGVYGYTFGSGTRLTVV.

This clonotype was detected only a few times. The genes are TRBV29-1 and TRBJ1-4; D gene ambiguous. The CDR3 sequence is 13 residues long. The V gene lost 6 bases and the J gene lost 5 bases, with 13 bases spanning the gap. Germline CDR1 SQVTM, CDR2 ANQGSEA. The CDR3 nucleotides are TGCAGCGTCTCAGAAGTTACAAATGAAAAACTGTTTTTT. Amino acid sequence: CSVSEVTNEKLFF.

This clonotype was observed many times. Here the CDR3 reads CASSESETSTDTQYF. In DNA, the CDR3 is TGTGCCAGCAGTGAGTCAGAAACTAGCACAGATACGCAGTATTTT. The V gene is TRBV6-4, the J gene TRBJ2-3; D is unresolved. The germline gives CDR1 MRHNA, CDR2 SNTAGT. Deletions cut 3 bases from V and 0 bases from J, with 10 bases between. The CDR3 contains 15 residues.

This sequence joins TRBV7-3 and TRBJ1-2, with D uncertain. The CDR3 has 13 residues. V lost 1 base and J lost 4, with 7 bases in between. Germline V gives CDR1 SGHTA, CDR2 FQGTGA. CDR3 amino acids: CASSLSQAYGYTF. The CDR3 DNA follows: TGTGCCAGCAGCTTAAGCCAGGCCTATGGCTACACCTTC.

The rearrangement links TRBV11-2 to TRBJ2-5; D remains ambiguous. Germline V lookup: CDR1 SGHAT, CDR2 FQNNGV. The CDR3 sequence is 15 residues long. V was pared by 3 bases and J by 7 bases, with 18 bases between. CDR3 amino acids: CASSFRAPVVATQYF. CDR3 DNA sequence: TGTGCCAGCAGCTTTCGGGCGCCCGTTGTAGCGACCCAGTACTTC.

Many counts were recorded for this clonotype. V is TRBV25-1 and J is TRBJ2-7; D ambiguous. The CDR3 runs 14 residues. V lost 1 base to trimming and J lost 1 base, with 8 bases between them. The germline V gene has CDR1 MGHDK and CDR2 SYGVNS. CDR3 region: CASSESDGSYEQYF. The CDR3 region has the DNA TGTGCCAGCAGTGAATCGGATGGATCCTACGAGCAGTACTTC.

This CDR3 reads CASSQGGPRGTEAFF. Written as DNA, the CDR3 is TGCGCCAGCAGCCAAGGGGGCCCGAGAGGCACTGAAGCTTTCTTT. The chain employs TRBV4-3 and TRBJ1-1; a possible D gene is TRBD1 (5 bases). Germline-derived CDR1 and CDR2 are LGHNA and YSLEER. This CDR3 is built from 15 residues. V was trimmed by 1 base and J by 4 bases, leaving 13 bases between them.

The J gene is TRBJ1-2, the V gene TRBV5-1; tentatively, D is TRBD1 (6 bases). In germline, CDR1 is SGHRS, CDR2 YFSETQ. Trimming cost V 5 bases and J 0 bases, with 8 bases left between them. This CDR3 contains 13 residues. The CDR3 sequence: CASREGANYGYTF. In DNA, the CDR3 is TGCGCCAGCAGGGAGGGGGCTAACTATGGCTACACCTTC.

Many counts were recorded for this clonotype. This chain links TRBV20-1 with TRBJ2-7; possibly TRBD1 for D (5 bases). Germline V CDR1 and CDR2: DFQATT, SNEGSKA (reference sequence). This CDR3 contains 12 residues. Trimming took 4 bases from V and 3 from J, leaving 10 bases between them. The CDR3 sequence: CSAKTVLYEQYF. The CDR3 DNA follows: TGCAGTGCTAAGACAGTCCTCTACGAGCAGTACTTC.

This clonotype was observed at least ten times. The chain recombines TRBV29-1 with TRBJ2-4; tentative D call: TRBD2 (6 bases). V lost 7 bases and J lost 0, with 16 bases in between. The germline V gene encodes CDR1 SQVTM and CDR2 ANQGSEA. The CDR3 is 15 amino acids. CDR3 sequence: CSAGRGTTAKNIQYF. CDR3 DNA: TGCAGCGCCGGTCGGGGGACGACAGCCAAAAACATTCAGTACTTC.

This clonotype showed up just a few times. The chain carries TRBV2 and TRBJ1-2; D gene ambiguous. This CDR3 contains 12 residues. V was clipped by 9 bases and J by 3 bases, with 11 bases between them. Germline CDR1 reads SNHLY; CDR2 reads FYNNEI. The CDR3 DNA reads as TGTGCCAGACGGGGTGAGCACTATGGCTACACCTTC. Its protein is CARRGEHYGYTF.

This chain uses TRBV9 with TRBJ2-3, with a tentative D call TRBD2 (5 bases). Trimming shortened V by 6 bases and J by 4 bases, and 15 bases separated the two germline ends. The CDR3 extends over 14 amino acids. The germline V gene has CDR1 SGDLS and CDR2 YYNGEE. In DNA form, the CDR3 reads TGTGCCAGCATCCGGGATTTAGAGGCAGATACGCAGTATTTT. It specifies CASIRDLEADTQYF.

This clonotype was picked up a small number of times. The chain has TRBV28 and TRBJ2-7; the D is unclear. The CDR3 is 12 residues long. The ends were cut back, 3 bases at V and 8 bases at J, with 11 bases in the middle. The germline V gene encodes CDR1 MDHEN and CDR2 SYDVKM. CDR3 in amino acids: CASSFWGSKQYF. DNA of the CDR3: TGTGCCAGCAGTTTCTGGGGAAGCAAGCAGTACTTC.

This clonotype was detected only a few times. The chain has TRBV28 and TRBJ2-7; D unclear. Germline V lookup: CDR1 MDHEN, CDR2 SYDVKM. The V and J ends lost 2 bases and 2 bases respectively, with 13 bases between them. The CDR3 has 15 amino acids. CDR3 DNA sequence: TGTGCCAGCAGTTTAAGCTGGCCATTGACCTACGAGCAGTACTTC. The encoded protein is CASSLSWPLTYEQYF.

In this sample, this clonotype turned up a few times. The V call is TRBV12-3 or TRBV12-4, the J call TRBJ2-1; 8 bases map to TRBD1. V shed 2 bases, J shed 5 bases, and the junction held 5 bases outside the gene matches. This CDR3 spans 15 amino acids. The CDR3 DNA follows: TGTGCCAGCAGTTTACCGACGGACAGGGACAATGAGCAGTTCTTC. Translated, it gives CASSLPTDRDNEQFF.

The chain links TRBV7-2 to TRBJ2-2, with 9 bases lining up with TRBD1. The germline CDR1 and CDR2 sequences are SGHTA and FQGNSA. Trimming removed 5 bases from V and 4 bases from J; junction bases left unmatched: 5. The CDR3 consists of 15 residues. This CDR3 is CASSTGTGSTGELFF. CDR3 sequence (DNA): TGTGCCAGCAGCACCGGGACAGGGAGCACCGGGGAGCTGTTTTTT.

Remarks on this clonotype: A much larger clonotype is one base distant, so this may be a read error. CDR3 in DNA: TGTGCCAGCAGCCAAGCAGGGCTGGGCGGGCAGTACTTC. Protein: CASSQAGLGGQYF. The V call is TRBV3-1, the J call TRBJ2-7; D may be TRBD1 (5 bases). Germline CDR1 is LGHDT and CDR2 is YNNKEL (reference sequence). The CDR3 is 13 residues long. The V end lost 1 base, the J end lost 9 bases, and 13 bases lay between the germline ends.

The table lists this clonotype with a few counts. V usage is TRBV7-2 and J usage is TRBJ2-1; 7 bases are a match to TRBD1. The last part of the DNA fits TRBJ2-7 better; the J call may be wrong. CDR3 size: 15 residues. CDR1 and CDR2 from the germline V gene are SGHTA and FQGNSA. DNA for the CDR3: TGTGCCAGCAGCTCGGACAGGAGCTCCTACAATGAGCAGTACTTC. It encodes CASSSDRSSYNEQYF.

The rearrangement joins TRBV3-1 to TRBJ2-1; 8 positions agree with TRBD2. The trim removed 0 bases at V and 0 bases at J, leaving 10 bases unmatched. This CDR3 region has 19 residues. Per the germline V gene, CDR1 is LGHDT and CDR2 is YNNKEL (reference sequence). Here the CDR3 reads CASSQDWSSGVISYNEQFF. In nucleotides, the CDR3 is TGTGCCAGCAGCCAAGACTGGAGTAGCGGGGTCATCTCCTACAATGAGCAGTTCTTC.

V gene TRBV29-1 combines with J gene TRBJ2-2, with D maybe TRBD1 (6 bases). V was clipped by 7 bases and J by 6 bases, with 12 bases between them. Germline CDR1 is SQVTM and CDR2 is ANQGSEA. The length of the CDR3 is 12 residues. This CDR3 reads CSAGDQPGELFF. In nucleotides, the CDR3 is TGCAGCGCAGGGGATCAACCCGGGGAGCTGTTTTTT.

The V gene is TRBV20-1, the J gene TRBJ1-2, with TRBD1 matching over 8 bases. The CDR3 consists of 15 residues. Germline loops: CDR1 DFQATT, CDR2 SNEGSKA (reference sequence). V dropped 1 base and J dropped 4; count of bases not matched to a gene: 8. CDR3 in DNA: TGCAGTGCTAGAGCCCTACAGGGGGTCCGCTATGGCTACACCTTC. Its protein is CSARALQGVRYGYTF.

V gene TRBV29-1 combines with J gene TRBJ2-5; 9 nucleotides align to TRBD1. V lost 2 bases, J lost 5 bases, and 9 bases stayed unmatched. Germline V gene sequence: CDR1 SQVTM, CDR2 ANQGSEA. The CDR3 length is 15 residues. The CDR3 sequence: CSVEIGTGRRETQYF. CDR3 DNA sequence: TGCAGCGTTGAAATCGGGACAGGGAGGAGGGAGACCCAGTACTTC.

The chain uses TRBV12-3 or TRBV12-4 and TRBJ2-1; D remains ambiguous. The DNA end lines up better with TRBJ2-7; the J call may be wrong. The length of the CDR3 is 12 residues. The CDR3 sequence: CASRISYNEQYF. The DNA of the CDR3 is TGTGCCAGCAGAATATCCTACAATGAGCAGTACTTC.

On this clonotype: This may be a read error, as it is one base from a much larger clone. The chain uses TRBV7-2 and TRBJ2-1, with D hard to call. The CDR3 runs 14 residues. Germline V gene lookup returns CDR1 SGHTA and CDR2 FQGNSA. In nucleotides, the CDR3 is TGTGCCAGCAGCTTAGGAGGACGTTACAATGAGCGGTTCTTC. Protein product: CASSLGGRYNERFF. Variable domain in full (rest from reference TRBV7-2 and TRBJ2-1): GAGVSQSPSNKVTEKGKDVELRCDPISGHTALYWYRQSLGQGLEFLIYFQGNSAPDKSGLPSDRFSAERTGGSVSTLTIQRTQQEDSAVYLCASSLGGRYNERFFGPGTRLTVL.

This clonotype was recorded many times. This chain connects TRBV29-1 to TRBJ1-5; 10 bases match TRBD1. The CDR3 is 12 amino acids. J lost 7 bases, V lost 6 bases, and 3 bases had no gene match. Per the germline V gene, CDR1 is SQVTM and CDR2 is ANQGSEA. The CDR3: CSVGTGDQPQHF. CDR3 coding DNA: TGCAGCGTGGGGACAGGGGACCAGCCCCAGCATTTT.

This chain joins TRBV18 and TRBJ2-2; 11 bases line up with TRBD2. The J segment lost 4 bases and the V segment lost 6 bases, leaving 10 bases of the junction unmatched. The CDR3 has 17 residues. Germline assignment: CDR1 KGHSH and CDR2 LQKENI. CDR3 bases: TGTGCCAGCTCGAACCGACCGGGACTAGCGGCCACCGGGGAGCTGTTTTTT. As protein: CASSNRPGLAATGELFF.

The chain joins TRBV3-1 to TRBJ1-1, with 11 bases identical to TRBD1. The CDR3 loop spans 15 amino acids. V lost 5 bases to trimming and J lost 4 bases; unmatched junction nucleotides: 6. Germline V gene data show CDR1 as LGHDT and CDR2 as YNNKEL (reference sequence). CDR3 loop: CASSKDRGRGTEAFF. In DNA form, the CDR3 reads TGTGCCAGCAGCAAGGACAGGGGGCGAGGCACTGAAGCTTTCTTT.

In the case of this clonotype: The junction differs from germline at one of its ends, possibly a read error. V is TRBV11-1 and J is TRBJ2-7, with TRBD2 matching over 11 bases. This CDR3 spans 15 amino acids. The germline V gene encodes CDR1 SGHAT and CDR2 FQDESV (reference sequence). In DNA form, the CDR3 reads TGTGCCTGCAGGCGCGGGACTAGCGGACCCTACGAGCAGTACTTC. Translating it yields CACRRGTSGPYEQYF.

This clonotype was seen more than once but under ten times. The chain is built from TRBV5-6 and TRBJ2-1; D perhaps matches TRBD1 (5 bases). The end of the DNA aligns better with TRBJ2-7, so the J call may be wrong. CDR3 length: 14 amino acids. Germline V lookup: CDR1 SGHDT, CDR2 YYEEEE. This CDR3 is CASTHWGSYNEQYF. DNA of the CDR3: TGTGCCAGCACCCACTGGGGCTCCTACAATGAGCAGTACTTC.

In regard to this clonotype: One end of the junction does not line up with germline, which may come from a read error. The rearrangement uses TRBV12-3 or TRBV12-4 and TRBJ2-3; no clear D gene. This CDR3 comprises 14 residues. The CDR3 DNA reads TGTGCCAGCAGTTTAAGTATGAGCACAGATGCGCAGTATTTT. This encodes CASSLSMSTDAQYF.